These T cell receptor beta chains were read from a single sample in a study of blood T cells in healthy people across ages. MiXCR was run by TCRdb on the 5' RACE reads, yielding one entry per CDR3 protein. The data hold over 1,500,000 distinct CDR3 sequences, with around 42% observed a single time. Sequenced material: blood. The source is a human donor in good health. CDR3s leave out the opening cysteine and the closing phenylalanine or tryptophan. Where a row states a size, it is once, few, many or the class of an expanded clone; other rows omit it.

size: many
V: TRBV9
CDR3: ASSSGGFTDTQY

size: once
V: TRBV6-6
CDR3: ASSYPGPITEAF

size: -
V: TRBV25-1
CDR3: ASREGRGYEQY

size: -
V: TRBV4-1
CDR3: ASRRGEGANTEAF

size: -
V: TRBV9
CDR3: ASSVGGVTDTQY

size: -
V: TRBV7-9
CDR3: ASSAWDGTDTRY

size: -
V: TRBV15
CDR3: AISKPRGQGTFNEKLF

size: -
V: TRBV7-8
CDR3: ASSPRVLQNSPLH

size: -
V: TRBV6-1
CDR3: ASSEGYLGASNEQF

size: -
V: TRBV20-1
CDR3: SARDGLTGLEQY

size: -
V: TRBV24-1
CDR3: ASRGADTEAF

size: -
V: TRBV5-1
CDR3: ASSSMPPGQISGNTIY

size: -
V: TRBV7-9
CDR3: ASSLAGPGINEQY

size: -
V: TRBV2
CDR3: ARRPREQF

size: once
V: TRBV24-1
CDR3: ATSVGDRQQETQY

size: few
V: TRBV6-2/TRBV6-3
CDR3: ASRPGLAGGFTEQF

size: -
V: TRBV29-1
CDR3: SVIDDRGREQF

size: -
V: TRBV6-6
CDR3: ASCFQSGNTIY

size: -
V: TRBV20-1
CDR3: SAHLSMEGYT

size: -
V: TRBV7-9
CDR3: ASSLALDKDEKDTQY

size: -
V: TRBV4-1
CDR3: ASSQRYRESYEQY

size: -
V: TRBV20-1
CDR3: SGQGTALYEQY

size: -
V: TRBV12-3/TRBV12-4
CDR3: ASSTPGGITGELF

size: -
V: TRBV27
CDR3: ASSFQGAGSPLH

size: -
V: TRBV30
CDR3: AWSWRRNGYT

size: -
V: TRBV7-3
CDR3: ASSLYGTDSYEQY

size: many
V: TRBV6-5
CDR3: ASTAEPLYGYT

size: many
V: TRBV10-3
CDR3: AIREAHDTQY

size: few
V: TRBV6-5
CDR3: ASSYSRQGGYGYT

size: many
V: TRBV20-1
CDR3: SASRGESSYNEQF

size: -
V: TRBV20-1
CDR3: SARDSETAGDTQY

size: -
V: TRBV6-2/TRBV6-3
CDR3: ASRLVTVYGYT

size: -
V: TRBV9
CDR3: ASSPDLGLALH

size: -
V: TRBV7-3
CDR3: ASSQAGRVGYT

size: few
V: TRBV7-9
CDR3: TSSPDRLLSRGGHYEQY

size: -
V: TRBV2
CDR3: ASSYRAEGTEAF

size: many
V: TRBV7-2
CDR3: ASSLRLNQPQH

size: -
V: TRBV20-1
CDR3: SASLISGGSYEQY

size: few
V: TRBV7-8
CDR3: ASAGAISYEQY

size: -
V: TRBV28
CDR3: AGSLPGQGLSYEQY

size: few
V: TRBV2
CDR3: ASSWIRRDRGAGANVLT

size: -
V: TRBV3-1
CDR3: ASSQDDVGLAVEQF

size: few
V: TRBV9
CDR3: ASSVNQGAGGYT

size: few
V: TRBV27
CDR3: ASSEGNEQY

size: few
V: TRBV12-3/TRBV12-4
CDR3: ASSSFSGGEQY

size: few
V: TRBV10-3
CDR3: AISSSGSYEQY

size: few
V: TRBV24-1
CDR3: ATSGGLDNADTQY

size: few
V: TRBV20-1
CDR3: SARDVRATGELF

size: -
V: TRBV28
CDR3: ATKRGSGANVLT

size: -
V: TRBV6-1
CDR3: ASSEAGRGYEQY